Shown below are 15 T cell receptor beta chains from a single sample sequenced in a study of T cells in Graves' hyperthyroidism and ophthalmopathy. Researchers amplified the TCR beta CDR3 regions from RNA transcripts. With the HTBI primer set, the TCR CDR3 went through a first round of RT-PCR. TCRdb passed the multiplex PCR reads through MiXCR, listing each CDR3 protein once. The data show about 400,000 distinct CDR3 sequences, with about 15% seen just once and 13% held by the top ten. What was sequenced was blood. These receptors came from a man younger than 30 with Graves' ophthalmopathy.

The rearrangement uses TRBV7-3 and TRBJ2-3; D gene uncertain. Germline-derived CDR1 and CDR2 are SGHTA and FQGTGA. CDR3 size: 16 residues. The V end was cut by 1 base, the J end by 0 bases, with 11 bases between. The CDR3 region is CASSLMGSGSTDTQYF. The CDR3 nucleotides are TGTGCCAGCAGCTTAATGGGCAGTGGGAGCACAGATACGCAGTATTTT.

The CDR3 coding sequence is TGTGCCAGCAGCTTAAAACCCAGCGGAGTGGTGACAGATACGCAGTATTTT. It yields the protein CASSLKPSGVVTDTQYF. The chain joins TRBV7-3 to TRBJ2-3; D is possibly TRBD2 (5 bases). CDR1 SGHTA and CDR2 FQGTGA come from the germline V gene. Trimming took off 1 base at V and 3 bases at J, with 17 bases between the two ends. CDR3 length: 17 amino acids.

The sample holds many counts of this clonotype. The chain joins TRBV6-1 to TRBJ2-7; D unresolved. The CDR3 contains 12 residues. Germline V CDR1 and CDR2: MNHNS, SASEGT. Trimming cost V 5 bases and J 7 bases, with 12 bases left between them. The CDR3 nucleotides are TGTGCCAGCAGTCCGCAGGCTGGGGAGCAGTACTTC. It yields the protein CASSPQAGEQYF.

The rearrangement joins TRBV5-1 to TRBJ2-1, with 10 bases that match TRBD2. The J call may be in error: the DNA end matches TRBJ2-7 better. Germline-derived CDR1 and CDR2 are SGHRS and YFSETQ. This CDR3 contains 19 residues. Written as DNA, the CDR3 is TGCGCCAGCAGCTCACTTACGGAGGTAGCGGGAGGAAACTACAATGAGCAGTACTTC. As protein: CASSSLTEVAGGNYNEQYF.

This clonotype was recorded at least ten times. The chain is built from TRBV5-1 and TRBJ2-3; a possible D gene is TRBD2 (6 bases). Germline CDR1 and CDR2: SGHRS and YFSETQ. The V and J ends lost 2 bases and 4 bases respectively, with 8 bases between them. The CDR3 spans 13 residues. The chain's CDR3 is CASSFAGPDTQYF. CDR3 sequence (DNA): TGCGCCAGCAGCTTCGCGGGGCCAGATACGCAGTATTTT.

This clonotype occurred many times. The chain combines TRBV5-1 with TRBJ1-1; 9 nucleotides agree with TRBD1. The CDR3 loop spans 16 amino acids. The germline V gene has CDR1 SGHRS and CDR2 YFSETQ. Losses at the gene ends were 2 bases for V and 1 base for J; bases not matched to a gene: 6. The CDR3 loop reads CASSLPTGGENTEAFF. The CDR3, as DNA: TGCGCCAGCAGCTTACCGACAGGGGGGGAGAACACTGAAGCTTTCTTT.

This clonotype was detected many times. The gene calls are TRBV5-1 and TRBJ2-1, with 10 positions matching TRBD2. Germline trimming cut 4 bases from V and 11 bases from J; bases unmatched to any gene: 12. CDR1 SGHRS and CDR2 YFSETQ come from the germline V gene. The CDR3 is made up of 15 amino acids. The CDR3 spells CASSRTSLAGEKQFF. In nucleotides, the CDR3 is TGCGCCAGCAGCCGAACCTCCCTAGCGGGAGAGAAGCAGTTCTTC.

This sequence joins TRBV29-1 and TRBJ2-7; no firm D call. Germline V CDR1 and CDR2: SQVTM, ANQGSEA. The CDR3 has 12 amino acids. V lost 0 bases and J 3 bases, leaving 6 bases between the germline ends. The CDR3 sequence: CSVEDVGYEQYF. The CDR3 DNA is TGCAGCGTTGAAGACGTGGGCTACGAGCAGTACTTC.

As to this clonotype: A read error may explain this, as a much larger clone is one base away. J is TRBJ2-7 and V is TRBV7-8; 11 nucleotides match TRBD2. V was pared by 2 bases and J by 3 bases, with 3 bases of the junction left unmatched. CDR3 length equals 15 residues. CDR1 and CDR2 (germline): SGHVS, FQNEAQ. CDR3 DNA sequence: TGTGCCAGCAGCTTATGTAGCGGGAGGGTCTACGAGCAGTACTTC. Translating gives CASSLCSGRVYEQYF.

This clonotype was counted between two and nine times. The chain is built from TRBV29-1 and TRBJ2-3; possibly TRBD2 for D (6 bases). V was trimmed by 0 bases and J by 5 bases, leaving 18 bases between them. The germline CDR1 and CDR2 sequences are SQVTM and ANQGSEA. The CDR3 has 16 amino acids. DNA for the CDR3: TGCAGCGTTGAAGATGCCCGGGAGTGGGCACAAGATACGCAGTATTTT. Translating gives CSVEDAREWAQDTQYF.

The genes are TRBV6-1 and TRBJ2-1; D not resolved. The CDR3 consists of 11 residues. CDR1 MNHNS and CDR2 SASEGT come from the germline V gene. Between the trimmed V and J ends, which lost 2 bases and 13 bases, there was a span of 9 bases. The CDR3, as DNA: TGTGCCAGCAGTGAATTTGCCGTACAGTTCTTC. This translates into CASSEFAVQFF.

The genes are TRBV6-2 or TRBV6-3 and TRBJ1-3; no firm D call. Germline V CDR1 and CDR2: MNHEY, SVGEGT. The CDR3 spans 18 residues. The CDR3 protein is CALGNNGPTQLAGNTIYF. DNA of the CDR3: TGTGCTCTGGGTAATAACGGGCCTACGCAACTTGCTGGAAACACCATATATTTT.

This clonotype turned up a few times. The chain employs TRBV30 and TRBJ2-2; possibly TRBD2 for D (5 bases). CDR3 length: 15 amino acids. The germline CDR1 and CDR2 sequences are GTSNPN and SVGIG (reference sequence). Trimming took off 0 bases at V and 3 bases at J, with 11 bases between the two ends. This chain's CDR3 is CAWSVTDSDTGELFF. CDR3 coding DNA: TGTGCCTGGAGTGTAACGGACTCGGACACCGGGGAGCTGTTTTTT.

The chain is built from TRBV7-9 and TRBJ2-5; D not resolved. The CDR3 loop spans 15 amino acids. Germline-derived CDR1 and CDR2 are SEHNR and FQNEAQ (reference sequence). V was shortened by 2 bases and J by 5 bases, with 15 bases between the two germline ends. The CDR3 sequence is CASSLLVEPRETQYF. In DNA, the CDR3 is TGTGCCAGCAGCTTATTAGTCGAGCCCAGGGAGACCCAGTACTTC.

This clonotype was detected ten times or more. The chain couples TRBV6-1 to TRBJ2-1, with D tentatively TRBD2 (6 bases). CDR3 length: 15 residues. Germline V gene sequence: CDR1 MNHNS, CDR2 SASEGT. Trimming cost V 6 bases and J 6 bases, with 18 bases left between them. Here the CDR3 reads CASRTAEGWPNEQFF. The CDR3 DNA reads TGTGCCAGCAGAACAGCGGAGGGGTGGCCCAATGAGCAGTTCTTC.